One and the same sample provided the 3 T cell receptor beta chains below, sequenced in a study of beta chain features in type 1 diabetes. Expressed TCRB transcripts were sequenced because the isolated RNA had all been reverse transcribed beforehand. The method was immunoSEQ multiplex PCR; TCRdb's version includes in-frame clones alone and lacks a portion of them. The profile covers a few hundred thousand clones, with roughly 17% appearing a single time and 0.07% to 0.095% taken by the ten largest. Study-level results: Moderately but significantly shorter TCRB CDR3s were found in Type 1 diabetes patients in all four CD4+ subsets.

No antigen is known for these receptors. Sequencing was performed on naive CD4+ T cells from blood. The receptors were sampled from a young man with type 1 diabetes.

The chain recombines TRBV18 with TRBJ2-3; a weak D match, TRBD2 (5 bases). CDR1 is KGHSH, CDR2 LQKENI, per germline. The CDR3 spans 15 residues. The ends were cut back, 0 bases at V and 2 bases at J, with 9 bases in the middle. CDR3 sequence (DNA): TGTGCCAGCTCACCACCGCCAGCGGTCACAGATACGCAGTATTTT. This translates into CASSPPPAVTDTQYF. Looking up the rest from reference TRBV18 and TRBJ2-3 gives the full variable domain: NAGVMQNPRHLVRRRGQEARLRCSPMKGHSHVYWYRQLPEEGLKFMVYLQKENIIDESGMPKERFSAEFPKEGPSILRIQQVVRGDSAAYFCASSPPPAVTDTQYFGPGTRLTVL.

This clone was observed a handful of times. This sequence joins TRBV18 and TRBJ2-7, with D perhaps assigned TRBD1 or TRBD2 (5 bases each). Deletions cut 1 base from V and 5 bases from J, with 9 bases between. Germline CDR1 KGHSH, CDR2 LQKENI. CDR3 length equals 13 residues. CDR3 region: CASSPLQGDEQYF. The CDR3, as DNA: TGTGCCAGCTCACCACTTCAGGGAGACGAGCAGTACTTC.

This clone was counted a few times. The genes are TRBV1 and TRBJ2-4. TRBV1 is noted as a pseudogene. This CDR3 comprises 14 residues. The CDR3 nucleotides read TGCACCAGCAGCCAAGTTGGAGCCAAAAACATTCAGTACTTC. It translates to CTSSQVGAKNIQYF.